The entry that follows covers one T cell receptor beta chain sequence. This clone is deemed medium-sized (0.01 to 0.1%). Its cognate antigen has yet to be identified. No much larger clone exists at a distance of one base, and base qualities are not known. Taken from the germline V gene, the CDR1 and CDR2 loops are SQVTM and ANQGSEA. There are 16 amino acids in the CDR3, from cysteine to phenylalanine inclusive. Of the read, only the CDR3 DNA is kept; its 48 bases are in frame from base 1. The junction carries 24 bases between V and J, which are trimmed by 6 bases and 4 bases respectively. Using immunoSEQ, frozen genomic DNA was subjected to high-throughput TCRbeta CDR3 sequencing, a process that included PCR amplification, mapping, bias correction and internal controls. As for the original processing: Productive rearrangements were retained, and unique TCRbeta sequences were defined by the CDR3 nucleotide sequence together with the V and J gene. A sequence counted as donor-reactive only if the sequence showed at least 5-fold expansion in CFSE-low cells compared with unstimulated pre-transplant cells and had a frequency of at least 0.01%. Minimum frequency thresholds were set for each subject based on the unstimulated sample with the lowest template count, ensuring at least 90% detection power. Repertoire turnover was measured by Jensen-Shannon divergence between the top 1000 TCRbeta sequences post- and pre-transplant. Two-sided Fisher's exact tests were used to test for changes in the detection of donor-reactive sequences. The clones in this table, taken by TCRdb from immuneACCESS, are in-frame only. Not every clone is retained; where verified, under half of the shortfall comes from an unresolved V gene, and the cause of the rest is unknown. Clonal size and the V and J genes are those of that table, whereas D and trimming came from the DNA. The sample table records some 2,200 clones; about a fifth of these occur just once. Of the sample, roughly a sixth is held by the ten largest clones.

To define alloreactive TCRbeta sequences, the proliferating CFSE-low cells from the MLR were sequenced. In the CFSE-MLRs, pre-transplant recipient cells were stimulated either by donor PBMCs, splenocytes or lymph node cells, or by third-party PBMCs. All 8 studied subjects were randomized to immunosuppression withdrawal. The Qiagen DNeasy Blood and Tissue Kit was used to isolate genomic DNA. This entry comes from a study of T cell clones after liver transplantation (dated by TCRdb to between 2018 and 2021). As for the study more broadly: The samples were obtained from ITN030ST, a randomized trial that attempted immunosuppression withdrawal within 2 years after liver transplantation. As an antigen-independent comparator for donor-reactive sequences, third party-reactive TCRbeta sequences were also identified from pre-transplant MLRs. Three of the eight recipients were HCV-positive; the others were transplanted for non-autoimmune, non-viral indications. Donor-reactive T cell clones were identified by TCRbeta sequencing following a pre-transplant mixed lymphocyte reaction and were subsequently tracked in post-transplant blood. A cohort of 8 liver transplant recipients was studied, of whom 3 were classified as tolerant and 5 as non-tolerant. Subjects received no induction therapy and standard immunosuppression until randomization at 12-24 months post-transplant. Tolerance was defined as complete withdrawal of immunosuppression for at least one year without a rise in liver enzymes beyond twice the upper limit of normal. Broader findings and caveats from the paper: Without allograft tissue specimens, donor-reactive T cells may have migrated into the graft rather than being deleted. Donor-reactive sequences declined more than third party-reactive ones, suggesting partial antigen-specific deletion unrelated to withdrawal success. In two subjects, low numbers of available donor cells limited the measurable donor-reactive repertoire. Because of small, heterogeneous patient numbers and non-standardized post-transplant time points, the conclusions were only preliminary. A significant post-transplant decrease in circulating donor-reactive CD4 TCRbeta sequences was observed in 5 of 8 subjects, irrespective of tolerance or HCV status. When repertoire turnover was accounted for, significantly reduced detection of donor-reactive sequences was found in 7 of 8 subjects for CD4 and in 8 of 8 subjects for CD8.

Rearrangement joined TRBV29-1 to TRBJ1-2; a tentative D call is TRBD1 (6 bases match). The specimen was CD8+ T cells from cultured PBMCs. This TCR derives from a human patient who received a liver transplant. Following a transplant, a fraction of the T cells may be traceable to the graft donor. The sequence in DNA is TGCAGCGTAACCCCCCCGAGTGAAGGGGGACGCTATGGCTACACCTTC. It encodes CSVTPPSEGGRYGYTF.